This T cell receptor beta chain was captured by sequencing in a study of T cell responses to AZD1222 COVID-19 vaccine. Method: immunoSEQ multiplex PCR; TCRdb's copy keeps in-frame clones and lacks some. The sample holds some 130,000 clones, roughly 90% seen once. The clonotype comes from an adult who received the AZD1222 COVID-19 vaccine. Sequences were derived from peripheral blood, sampled 28 days after the second AZD1222 dose.

Here the CDR3 reads CASSELVAFF. The CDR3 DNA reads as TGTGCCAGCAGTGAACTAGTCGCTTTCTTT. V usage is TRBV2 and J usage is TRBJ1-1, with D hard to call. Germline V lookup: CDR1 SNHLY, CDR2 FYNNEI. The CDR3 runs 10 residues. The ends were cut back, 2 bases at V and 11 bases at J, with 6 bases in the middle.